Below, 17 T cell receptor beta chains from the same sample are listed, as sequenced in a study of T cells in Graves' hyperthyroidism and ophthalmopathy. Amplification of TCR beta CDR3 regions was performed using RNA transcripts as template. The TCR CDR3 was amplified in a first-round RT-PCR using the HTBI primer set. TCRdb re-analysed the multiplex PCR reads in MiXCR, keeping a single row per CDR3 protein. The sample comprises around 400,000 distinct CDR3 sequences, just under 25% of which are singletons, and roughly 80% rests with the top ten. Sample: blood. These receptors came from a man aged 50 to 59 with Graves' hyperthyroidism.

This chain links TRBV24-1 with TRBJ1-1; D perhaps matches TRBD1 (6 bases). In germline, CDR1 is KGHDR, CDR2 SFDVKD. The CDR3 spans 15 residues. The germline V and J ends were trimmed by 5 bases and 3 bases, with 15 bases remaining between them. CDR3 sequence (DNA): TGTGCCACCAGTGGGGAGACAGGAAGGGACACTGAAGCTTTCTTT. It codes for CATSGETGRDTEAFF.

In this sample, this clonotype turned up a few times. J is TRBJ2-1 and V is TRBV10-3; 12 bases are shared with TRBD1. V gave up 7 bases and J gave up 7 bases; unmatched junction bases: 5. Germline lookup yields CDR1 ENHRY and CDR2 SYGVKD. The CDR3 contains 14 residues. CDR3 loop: CAITSGQGANEQFF. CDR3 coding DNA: TGTGCCATCACCTCGGGACAGGGGGCTAATGAGCAGTTCTTC.

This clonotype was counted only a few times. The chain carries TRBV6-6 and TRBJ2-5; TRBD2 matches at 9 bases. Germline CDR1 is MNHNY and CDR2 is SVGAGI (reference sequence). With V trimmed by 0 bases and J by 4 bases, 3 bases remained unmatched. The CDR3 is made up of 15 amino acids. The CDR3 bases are TGTGCCAGCAGTTACTCGGGGCGGGAGGGAGAGACCCAGTACTTC. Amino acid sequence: CASSYSGREGETQYF.

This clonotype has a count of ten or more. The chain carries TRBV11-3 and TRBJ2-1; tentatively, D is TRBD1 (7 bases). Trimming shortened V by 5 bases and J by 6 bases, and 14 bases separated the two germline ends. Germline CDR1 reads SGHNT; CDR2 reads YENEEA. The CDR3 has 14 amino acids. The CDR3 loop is CASSIRQGGNEQFF. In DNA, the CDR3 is TGTGCCAGCAGCATCAGACAGGGAGGCAATGAGCAGTTCTTC.

The CDR3 reads CASSLLTSGRPRGAKNIQYF. In DNA, the CDR3 is TGTGCCAGCAGCCTCCTGACTAGCGGGCGTCCCCGGGGGGCCAAAAACATTCAGTACTTC. The chain combines TRBV9 with TRBJ2-4, with 10 bases matching TRBD2. The J segment lost 1 base and the V segment lost 4 bases, leaving 17 bases of the junction unmatched. This CDR3 contains 20 residues. CDR1 is SGDLS, CDR2 YYNGEE, per germline.

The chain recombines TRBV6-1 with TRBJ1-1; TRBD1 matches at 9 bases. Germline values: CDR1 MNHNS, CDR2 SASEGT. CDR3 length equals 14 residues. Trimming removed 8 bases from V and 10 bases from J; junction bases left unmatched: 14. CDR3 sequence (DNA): TGTGCCAGCCGGGTCCCGGGACAGGGACGACGAGCTTTCTTT. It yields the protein CASRVPGQGRRAFF.

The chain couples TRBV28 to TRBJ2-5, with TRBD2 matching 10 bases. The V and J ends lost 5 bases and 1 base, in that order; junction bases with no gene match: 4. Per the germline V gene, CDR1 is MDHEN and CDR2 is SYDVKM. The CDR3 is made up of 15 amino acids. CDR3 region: CASSTSGTVQETQYF. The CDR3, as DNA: TGTGCCAGCAGTACTAGCGGGACAGTCCAAGAGACCCAGTACTTC. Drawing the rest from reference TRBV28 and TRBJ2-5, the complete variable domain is DVKVTQSSRYLVKRTGEKVFLECVQDMDHENMFWYRQDPGLGLRLIYFSYDVKMKEKGDIPEGYSVSREKKERFSLILESASTNQTSMYLCASSTSGTVQETQYFGPGTRLLVL.

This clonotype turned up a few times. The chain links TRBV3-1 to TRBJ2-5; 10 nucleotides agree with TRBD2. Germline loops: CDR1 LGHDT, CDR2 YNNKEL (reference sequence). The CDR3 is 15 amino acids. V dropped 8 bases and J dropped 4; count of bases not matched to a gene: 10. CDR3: CASGLAASRVETQYF. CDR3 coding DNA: TGTGCCAGCGGACTAGCGGCCTCGAGGGTAGAGACCCAGTACTTC.

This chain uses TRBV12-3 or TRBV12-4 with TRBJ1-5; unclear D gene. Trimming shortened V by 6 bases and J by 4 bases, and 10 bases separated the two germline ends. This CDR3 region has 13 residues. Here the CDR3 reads CASSPGWNQPQHF. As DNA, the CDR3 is TGTGCCAGCAGCCCGGGTTGGAATCAGCCCCAGCATTTT.

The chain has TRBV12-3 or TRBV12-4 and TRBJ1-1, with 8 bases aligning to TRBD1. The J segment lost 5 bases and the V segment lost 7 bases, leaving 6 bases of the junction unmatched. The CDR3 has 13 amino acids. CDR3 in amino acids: CASTPDRETEAFF. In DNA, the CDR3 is TGTGCCAGCACCCCGGACAGGGAAACTGAAGCTTTCTTT.

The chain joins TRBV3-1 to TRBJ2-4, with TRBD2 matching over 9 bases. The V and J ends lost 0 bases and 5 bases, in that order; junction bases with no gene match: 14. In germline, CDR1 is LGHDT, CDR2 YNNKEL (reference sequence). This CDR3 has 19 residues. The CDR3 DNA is TGTGCCAGCAGCCAAGAGGCGGGCGGTAGCGGGAGTGGACAAAACATTCAGTACTTC. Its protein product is CASSQEAGGSGSGQNIQYF.

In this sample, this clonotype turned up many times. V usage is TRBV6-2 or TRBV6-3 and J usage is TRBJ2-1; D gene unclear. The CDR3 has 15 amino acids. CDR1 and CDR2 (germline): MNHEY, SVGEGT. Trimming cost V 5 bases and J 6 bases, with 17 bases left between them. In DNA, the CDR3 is TGTGCCAGCAGTCCCTCTAAAGGTTTTATCAATGAGCAGTTCTTC. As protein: CASSPSKGFINEQFF.

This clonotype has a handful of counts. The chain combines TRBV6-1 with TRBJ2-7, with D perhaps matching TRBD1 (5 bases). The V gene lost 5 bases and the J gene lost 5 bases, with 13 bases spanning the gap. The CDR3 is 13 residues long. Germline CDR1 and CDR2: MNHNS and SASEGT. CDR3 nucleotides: TGTGCCAGCAGTAAGGGGCAGTGGAACGAGCAGTACTTC. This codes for CASSKGQWNEQYF.

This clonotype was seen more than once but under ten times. CDR3 in amino acids: CASSILAGGFYNEQFF. The CDR3 DNA reads as TGTGCCAGTAGTATATTGGCAGGGGGCTTCTACAATGAGCAGTTCTTC. The chain employs TRBV19 and TRBJ2-1; 8 bases are a match to TRBD1. V lost 2 bases and J lost 3; bases outside the gene matches: 6. The CDR3 spans 16 residues. The germline V gene encodes CDR1 LNHDA and CDR2 SQIVND (reference sequence). The full variable domain, its missing parts supplied by reference TRBV19 and TRBJ2-1, is DGGITQSPKYLFRKEGQNVTLSCEQNLNHDAMYWYRQDPGQGLRLIYYSQIVNDFQKGDIAEGYSVSREKKESFPLTVTSAQKNPTAFYLCASSILAGGFYNEQFFGPGTRLTVL.

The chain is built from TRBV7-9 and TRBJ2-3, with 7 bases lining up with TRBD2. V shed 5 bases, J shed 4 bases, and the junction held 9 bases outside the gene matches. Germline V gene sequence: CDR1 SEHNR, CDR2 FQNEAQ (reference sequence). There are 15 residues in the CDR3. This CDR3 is CASSKGTMAADTQYF. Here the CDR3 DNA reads TGTGCCAGCAGCAAAGGGACTATGGCCGCAGATACGCAGTATTTT.

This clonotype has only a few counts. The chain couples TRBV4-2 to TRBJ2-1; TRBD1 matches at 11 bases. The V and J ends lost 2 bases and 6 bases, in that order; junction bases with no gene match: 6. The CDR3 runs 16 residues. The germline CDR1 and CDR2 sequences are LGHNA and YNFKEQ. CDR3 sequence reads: CASSQLDGQGANEQFF. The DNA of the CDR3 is TGTGCCAGCAGCCAACTGGATGGACAGGGGGCCAATGAGCAGTTCTTC.

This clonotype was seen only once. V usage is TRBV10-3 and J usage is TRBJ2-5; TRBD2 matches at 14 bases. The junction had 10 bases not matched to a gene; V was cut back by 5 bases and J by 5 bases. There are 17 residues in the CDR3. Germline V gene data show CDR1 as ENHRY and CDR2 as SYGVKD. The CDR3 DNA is TGTGCCATCAGTCCGGGACTAGCGGGAGATTGGTGTGAGACCCAGTACTTC. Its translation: CAISPGLAGDWCETQYF.